The rows below give T cell receptor beta chains drawn from one sample of a study of T-cell reconstitution after alpha-beta-depleted transplantation in children. TCRdb reanalysed the PCR reads using MiXCR and keeps one entry per CDR3 protein. The sample consists of fewer than 550,000 distinct CDR3 sequences, 10% of them appearing once. The sequencing here drew on PBMCs, taken before TCRalphabeta/CD19-depleted stem cell transplant. The receptor set was obtained from a child aged 2 to 10 with inherited bone marrow failure, due to receive a stem cell transplant. Each CDR3 is given with its conserved first and last residue. Fields, in order: V gene, clone size, J gene, D gene, CDR3 DNA, CDR3 protein. A D gene is named only where the DNA matches it firmly. Some rows have no size entry. The others give once, few or many, or a class for an expanded clone.

v_gene: TRBV27; abundance: many; j_gene: TRBJ1-3; d_gene: NA; CDR3nt: TGTGCCATCGACCCACGGGGCAGCCACTCTGGAAACACCATATATTTT; CDR3aa: CAIDPRGSHSGNTIYF
v_gene: TRBV7-9; abundance: many; j_gene: TRBJ1-1; d_gene: NA; CDR3nt: TGTGCCAGCAGCTTTGACGAGAACACTGAAGCTTTCTTT; CDR3aa: CASSFDENTEAFF
v_gene: TRBV20-1; abundance: many; j_gene: TRBJ2-7; d_gene: NA; CDR3nt: TGCAGTGCTAGAGGGACCTGGACCTCCTACGAGCAGTACTTC; CDR3aa: CSARGTWTSYEQYF
v_gene: TRBV28; abundance: many; j_gene: TRBJ1-2; d_gene: TRBD1; CDR3nt: TGTGCCAGCAGTTTATCCACAGGGGGTGGCTACACCTTC; CDR3aa: CASSLSTGGGYTF
v_gene: TRBV7-2; abundance: many; j_gene: TRBJ1-6; d_gene: TRBD1; CDR3nt: TGTGCCAGCAGCTTAGGGGACAGGGGGAATTCACCCCTCCACTTT; CDR3aa: CASSLGDRGNSPLHF
v_gene: TRBV27; abundance: many; j_gene: TRBJ2-7; d_gene: TRBD1; CDR3nt: TGTGCCAGCGTAGGGACAGAGAGCTCCTACGAGCAGTACTTC; CDR3aa: CASVGTESSYEQYF
v_gene: TRBV27; abundance: many; j_gene: TRBJ2-7; d_gene: NA; CDR3nt: TGTGCCAGCAGTTTGGGGACGTCCCGGACCGGCTACGAGCAGTACTTC; CDR3aa: CASSLGTSRTGYEQYF
v_gene: TRBV19; abundance: few; j_gene: TRBJ2-7; d_gene: NA; CDR3nt: TGTGCCAGTAGTCAGACCCGGCAGAGCCGCTACGAGCAGTACTTC; CDR3aa: CASSQTRQSRYEQYF
v_gene: TRBV6-2/TRBV6-3; abundance: NA; j_gene: TRBJ2-1; d_gene: NA; CDR3nt: TGTGCCAGCAGTTATAAGGCGGCGCGGATTAGCTCCTACAATGAGCAGTTCTTC; CDR3aa: CASSYKAARISSYNEQFF
v_gene: TRBV10-3; abundance: many; j_gene: TRBJ1-6; d_gene: NA; CDR3nt: TGTGCCATCAGGGGGACTTCAGATTCACCCCTCCACTTT; CDR3aa: CAIRGTSDSPLHF
v_gene: TRBV29-1; abundance: many; j_gene: TRBJ1-4; d_gene: NA; CDR3nt: TGCAGCGTTCGAGACGGCTTTAATGAAAAACTGTTTTTT; CDR3aa: CSVRDGFNEKLFF
v_gene: TRBV7-2; abundance: NA; j_gene: TRBJ2-2; d_gene: NA; CDR3nt: TGTGCCAGCGCCTCAGGGTTTGGCGGGGAGCTGTTTTTT; CDR3aa: CASASGFGGELFF
v_gene: TRBV6-2/TRBV6-3; abundance: many; j_gene: TRBJ2-7; d_gene: TRBD1; CDR3nt: TGTGCCAGCAGTGATACAAAGGACAGGTTATACGAGCAGTACTTC; CDR3aa: CASSDTKDRLYEQYF
v_gene: TRBV10-3; abundance: many; j_gene: TRBJ2-7; d_gene: NA; CDR3nt: TGTGCCATCAGTGACGTCAGGCCCTACGAGCAGTACTTC; CDR3aa: CAISDVRPYEQYF
v_gene: TRBV5-1; abundance: many; j_gene: TRBJ1-1; d_gene: NA; CDR3nt: TGCGCCAGCAGCTTGGATCAAGGCCTGAGGGCTGAAGCTTTCTTT; CDR3aa: CASSLDQGLRAEAFF
v_gene: TRBV28; abundance: NA; j_gene: TRBJ2-1; d_gene: NA; CDR3nt: TGTGCCAGCAGTTTATTGCGGGGGCTGCACAATGAGCAGTTCTTC; CDR3aa: CASSLLRGLHNEQFF
v_gene: TRBV29-1; abundance: many; j_gene: TRBJ1-2; d_gene: NA; CDR3nt: TGCAGCGTTGAATTGTTTGGCTACACCTTC; CDR3aa: CSVELFGYTF
v_gene: TRBV28; abundance: many; j_gene: TRBJ2-4; d_gene: NA; CDR3nt: TGTGCCAGCAGTTTATCCCTCCTGAAGCCCATAGCCAAAAACATTCAGTACTTC; CDR3aa: CASSLSLLKPIAKNIQYF
v_gene: TRBV5-1; abundance: many; j_gene: TRBJ2-5; d_gene: NA; CDR3nt: TGCGCCAGCAGCTTGGAATCTTACCAAGAGACCCAGTACTTC; CDR3aa: CASSLESYQETQYF
v_gene: TRBV20-1; abundance: NA; j_gene: TRBJ2-1; d_gene: TRBD2; CDR3nt: TGCAGTGCTAAGCCCGGGGGGGAGCCCTACAATGAGCAGTTCTTC; CDR3aa: CSAKPGGEPYNEQFF
v_gene: TRBV4-1; abundance: NA; j_gene: TRBJ1-4; d_gene: NA; CDR3nt: TGCGCCAGCAGCCAAGGGCGGGGGGGGAATGAAAAACTGTTTTTT; CDR3aa: CASSQGRGGNEKLFF
v_gene: TRBV19; abundance: many; j_gene: TRBJ2-7; d_gene: TRBD1; CDR3nt: TGTGCCAGTAGTATCGGAGGGACAGGGACCTACGAGCAGTACTTC; CDR3aa: CASSIGGTGTYEQYF
v_gene: TRBV2; abundance: many; j_gene: TRBJ2-1; d_gene: NA; CDR3nt: TGTGCCAGCACCAAGGGGAATGAGCAGTTCTTC; CDR3aa: CASTKGNEQFF
v_gene: TRBV6-1; abundance: many; j_gene: TRBJ1-2; d_gene: NA; CDR3nt: TGTGCCAGCAGTGAACACACTCGGGAACCGGCCTATGGCTACACCTTC; CDR3aa: CASSEHTREPAYGYTF
v_gene: TRBV12-3/TRBV12-4; abundance: NA; j_gene: TRBJ1-1; d_gene: TRBD1; CDR3nt: TGTGCCAGCCTTAAACGACAGGGGGCAGTCACTGAAGCTTTCTTT; CDR3aa: CASLKRQGAVTEAFF
v_gene: TRBV4-2; abundance: many; j_gene: TRBJ1-2; d_gene: NA; CDR3nt: TGTGCCAGCAGCCCCCACTTGGGCTATGGCTACACCTTC; CDR3aa: CASSPHLGYGYTF
v_gene: TRBV6-5; abundance: many; j_gene: TRBJ2-1; d_gene: NA; CDR3nt: TGTGCCAGCAGTTACTCGGGGGTAAGAGAGCAGTTCTTC; CDR3aa: CASSYSGVREQFF
v_gene: TRBV15; abundance: NA; j_gene: TRBJ2-1; d_gene: NA; CDR3nt: TGTGCCACCAGCAGAGACTGGCGTCGCGGCGATGAGCAGTTCTTC; CDR3aa: CATSRDWRRGDEQFF
v_gene: TRBV14; abundance: NA; j_gene: TRBJ2-1; d_gene: NA; CDR3nt: TGTGCCAGCAGCCAAAGACCAGAGGCTGTGCAGTTCTTC; CDR3aa: CASSQRPEAVQFF
v_gene: TRBV20-1; abundance: few; j_gene: TRBJ2-3; d_gene: TRBD2; CDR3nt: TGCAGTGCTAGAGATTTTCTAGCGGGGGATACGCAGTATTTT; CDR3aa: CSARDFLAGDTQYF
v_gene: TRBV30; abundance: NA; j_gene: TRBJ2-7; d_gene: TRBD2; CDR3nt: TGTGCCTGGGCGGGGGGCTCCTACGAGCAGTACTTC; CDR3aa: CAWAGGSYEQYF
v_gene: TRBV2; abundance: many; j_gene: TRBJ2-5; d_gene: NA; CDR3nt: TGTGCCAGCAGTGGGGTGATAGGGGGCCAAGAGACCCAGTACTTC; CDR3aa: CASSGVIGGQETQYF
v_gene: TRBV5-1; abundance: many; j_gene: TRBJ2-5; d_gene: TRBD2; CDR3nt: TGCGCCAGCAGCCGAACCCTAGCGGGGGAAGAGACCCAGTACTTC; CDR3aa: CASSRTLAGEETQYF